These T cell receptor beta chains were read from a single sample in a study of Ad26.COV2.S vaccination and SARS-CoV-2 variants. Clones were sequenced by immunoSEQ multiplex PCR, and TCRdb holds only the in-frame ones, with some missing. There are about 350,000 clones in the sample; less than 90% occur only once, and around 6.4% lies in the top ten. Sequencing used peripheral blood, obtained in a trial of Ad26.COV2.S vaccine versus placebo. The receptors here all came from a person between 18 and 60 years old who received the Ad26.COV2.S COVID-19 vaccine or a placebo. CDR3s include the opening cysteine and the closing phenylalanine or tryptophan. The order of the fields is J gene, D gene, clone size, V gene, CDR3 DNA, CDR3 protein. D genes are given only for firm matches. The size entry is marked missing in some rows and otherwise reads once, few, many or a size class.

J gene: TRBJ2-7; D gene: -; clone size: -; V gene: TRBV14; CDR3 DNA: TGTGCCAGCAGCCAAGCAGGGTTGATCTACGAGCAGTACTTC; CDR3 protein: CASSQAGLIYEQYF
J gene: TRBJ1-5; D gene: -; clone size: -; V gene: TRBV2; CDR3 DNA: TGTGCCAGCAGCATAACAGGTGACAATCAGCCCCAGCATTTT; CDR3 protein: CASSITGDNQPQHF
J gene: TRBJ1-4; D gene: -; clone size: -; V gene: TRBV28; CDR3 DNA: TGTGCCAGCAGTTTAGCCGGACCCCAGTATGAAAAACTGTTTTTT; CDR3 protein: CASSLAGPQYEKLFF
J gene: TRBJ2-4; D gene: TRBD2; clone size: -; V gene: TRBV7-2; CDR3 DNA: TGTGCCAGCAGGGGAGGGGCGCGGGCCAAAAACATTCAGTACTTC; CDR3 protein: CASRGGARAKNIQYF
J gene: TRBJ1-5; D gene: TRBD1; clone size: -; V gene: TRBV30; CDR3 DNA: TGTGCCTGGAGTGTACAGGGGGCAAGGCAGCCCCAGCATTTT; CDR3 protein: CAWSVQGARQPQHF
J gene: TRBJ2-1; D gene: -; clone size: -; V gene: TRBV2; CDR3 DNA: TGTGCCAGCAGTGGTCTAAATGAGCAGTTCTTC; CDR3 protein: CASSGLNEQFF
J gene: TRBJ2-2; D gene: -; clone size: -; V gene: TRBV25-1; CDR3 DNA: TGTGCCGGGGGACCGGGTTGTCCCTACACCGGGGAGCTGTTTTTT; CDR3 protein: CAGGPGCPYTGELFF
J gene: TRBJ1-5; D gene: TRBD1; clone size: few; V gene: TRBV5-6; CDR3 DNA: TGTGCCAGCAGTCGAGGGGGACAGGGAGAAGTGCCCCAGCATTTT; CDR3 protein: CASSRGGQGEVPQHF
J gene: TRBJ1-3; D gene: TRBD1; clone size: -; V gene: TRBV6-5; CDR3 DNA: TGTGCCAGCAGTTATTTGACAGGGAGCTCTGGAAACACCATATATTTT; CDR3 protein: CASSYLTGSSGNTIYF
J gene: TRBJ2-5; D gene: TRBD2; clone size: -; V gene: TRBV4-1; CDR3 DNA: TGCGCCAGCAGCCAAGATCCCGGGAGGTTCCAAGAGACCCAGTACTTC; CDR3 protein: CASSQDPGRFQETQYF
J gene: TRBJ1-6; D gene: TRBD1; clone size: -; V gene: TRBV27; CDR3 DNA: TGTGCCAGCAGGCCGGGACAGGGGACTTCACCCCTCCACTTT; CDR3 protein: CASRPGQGTSPLHF
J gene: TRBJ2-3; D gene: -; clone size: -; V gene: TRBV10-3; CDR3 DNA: TGTGCCATCAGTGATGCCGGGGATACGCAGTATTTT; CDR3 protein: CAISDAGDTQYF
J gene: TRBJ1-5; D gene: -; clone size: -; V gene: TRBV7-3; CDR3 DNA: TGTGCCAGCAGCTTATTAAGTCATAACAGGTACGATAGCAATCAGCCCCAGCATTTT; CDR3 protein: CASSLLSHNRYDSNQPQHF
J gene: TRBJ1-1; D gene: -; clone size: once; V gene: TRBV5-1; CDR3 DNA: TGCGCCAGCAGCTTCCGGACTGGTTCGGGCACTGAAGCTTTCTTT; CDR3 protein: CASSFRTGSGTEAFF
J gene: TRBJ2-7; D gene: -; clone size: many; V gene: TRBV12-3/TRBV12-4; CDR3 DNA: TGTGCCAGCAGGGAGGGGGCCTACGAGCAGTACTTC; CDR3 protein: CASREGAYEQYF
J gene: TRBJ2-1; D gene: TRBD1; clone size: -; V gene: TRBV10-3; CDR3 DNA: TGTGCCATCAGTGGACCACAGGGGCAGAGCTCCTACAATGAGCAGTTCTTC; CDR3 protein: CAISGPQGQSSYNEQFF
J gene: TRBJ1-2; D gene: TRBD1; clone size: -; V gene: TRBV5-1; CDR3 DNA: TGCGCCAGTACCGACAGGGAACAGATAAAAGATAGACATGGCTACACCTTC; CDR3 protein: CASTDREQIKDRHGYTF
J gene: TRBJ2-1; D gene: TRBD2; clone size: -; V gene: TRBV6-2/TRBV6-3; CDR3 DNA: TGTGCCAGCAGTTTTCTAGCGGGGGGCTACAATGAGCAGTTCTTC; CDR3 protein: CASSFLAGGYNEQFF
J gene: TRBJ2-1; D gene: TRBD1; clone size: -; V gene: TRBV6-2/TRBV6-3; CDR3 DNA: TGTGCCAGCAGTTACTCAGGGGGCCACATTCTCTTC; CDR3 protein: CASSYSGGHILF
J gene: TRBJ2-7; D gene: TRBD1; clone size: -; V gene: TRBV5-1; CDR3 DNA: TGCGCCAGCAGCGAGGGACAGGGAGGGTACGAGCAGTACTTC; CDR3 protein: CASSEGQGGYEQYF